This TCR beta chain was profiled in a study of T-cell reconstitution after alpha-beta-depleted transplantation in children. Germline-derived CDR1 and CDR2 are SGDLS and YYNGEE. The CDR3 length is 18 residues. Trimming took off 0 bases at V and 4 bases at J, with 20 bases between the two ends. Preparation of the TCRbeta library was carried out with unique molecular identifiers. MiXCR, run by TCRdb on the PCR reads, gives a single entry per CDR3 protein. The sample includes about a million distinct CDR3 sequences, roughly 31% of them seen just once. The chain joins TRBV9 to TRBJ2-1, with D possibly matching TRBD2 (5 bases). The input for sequencing was PBMCs, mostly from graft donor cells, taken 360 days after TCRalphabeta/CD19-depleted stem cell transplant. The receptor was isolated from a boy less than two years old who had a stem cell transplant for SCID, so the T cells may come from the graft donor. CDR3 sequence reads: CASSVGPSRPAMYNEQFF. The CDR3 coding sequence is TGTGCCAGCAGCGTAGGACCTAGCAGACCCGCAATGTACAATGAGCAGTTCTTC. Together with reference TRBV9 and TRBJ2-1, the CDR3 gives the full variable domain: DSGVTQTPKHLITATGQRVTLRCSPRSGDLSVYWYQQSLDQGLQFLIQYYNGEERAKGNILERFSAQQFPDLHSELNLSSLELGDSALYFCASSVGPSRPAMYNEQFFGPGTRLTVL.